The 12 T cell receptor beta chains below come from one sample, sequenced in a study of blood T cell repertoires in COVID-19. Sequencing was performed with immunoSEQ multiplex PCR; in TCRdb, only in-frame clones are kept and a portion is missing. This sample has about 250,000 clones, with roughly 86% found just once. Sequenced sample: PBMCs or T cells enriched from blood (not recorded which). These receptor sequences come from a woman aged 45-59 years who had recovered from COVID-19.

In its sample, this clone was seen many times. The chain carries TRBV27 and TRBJ2-3, with D possibly being TRBD1 (7 bases). CDR1 and CDR2 from the germline V gene are MNHEY and SMNVEV (reference sequence). The CDR3 sequence is 16 residues long. V was pared by 6 bases and J by 0 bases, with 16 bases between. The CDR3 DNA reads TGTGCCAGCAGGGGGGGCGGGACAGCAAGCACAGATACGCAGTATTTT. Translating gives CASRGGGTASTDTQYF.

CDR3 nucleotides: TGTGCCTGGAGTACGGACAGTAATCAGCCCCAGCATTTT. Translation: CAWSTDSNQPQHF. The J gene is TRBJ1-5, the V gene TRBV30; tentative D call: TRBD1 (6 bases). Germline CDR1 is GTSNPN and CDR2 is SVGIG (reference sequence). Trimming stripped 2 bases from V and 4 bases from J, with 9 bases between. This CDR3 has 13 amino acids.

The rearrangement links TRBV2 to TRBJ1-5; possibly TRBD1 for D (6 bases). The V gene's germline CDR1 is SNHLY and CDR2 FYNNEI. The V end lost 5 bases, the J end lost 5 bases, and 13 bases lay between the germline ends. CDR3 length: 14 amino acids. The CDR3 loop reads CASSPRTADQPQHF. CDR3 nucleotide sequence: TGTGCCAGCAGTCCCCGGACAGCCGATCAGCCCCAGCATTTT.

This clone was seen a single time. The chain uses TRBV29-1 and TRBJ1-2; TRBD1 matches 10 bases. V lost 7 bases, J lost 4 bases, and 6 bases stayed unmatched. CDR3 length: 13 amino acids. The germline CDR1 and CDR2 sequences are SQVTM and ANQGSEA. The CDR3 region has the DNA TGCAGCGCAGACAGGGGGCTTGGCTATGGCTACACCTTC. This gives the protein CSADRGLGYGYTF.

V and J are TRBV12-3 or TRBV12-4 and TRBJ1-5, with D possibly matching TRBD1 (6 bases). Trimming stripped 5 bases from V and 6 bases from J, with 11 bases between. The CDR3 loop spans 13 amino acids. The CDR3: CASSQGRVQPQHF. For the CDR3, the DNA is TGTGCCAGCAGTCAGGGGAGGGTTCAGCCCCAGCATTTT.

The chain is built from TRBV5-1 and TRBJ1-4, with D perhaps matching TRBD1 (5 bases). V lost 2 bases and J 0 bases, leaving 8 bases between the germline ends. CDR1 is SGHRS and CDR2 is YFSETQ in the germline V gene. CDR3 size: 15 residues. CDR3 protein: CASSLTGTTNEKLFF. As DNA, the CDR3 is TGCGCCAGCAGCTTAACAGGCACAACTAATGAAAAACTGTTTTTT.

This rearrangement joins TRBV24-1 to TRBJ1-2, with 9 bases matching TRBD1. The V gene's germline CDR1 is KGHDR and CDR2 SFDVKD. The V gene end was trimmed by 4 bases and the J gene end by 3 bases; junction bases not matched to a gene: 8. This CDR3 is built from 16 residues. The CDR3, as DNA: TGTGCCACCAGTGACCCCACAGGGGGCAGTGACTATGGCTACACCTTC. This gives the protein CATSDPTGGSDYGYTF.

The CDR3 spells CASRPPGSTYEQYF. As DNA, the CDR3 is TGTGCCAGCAGGCCCCCGGGATCTACCTACGAGCAGTACTTC. The rearrangement uses TRBV28 and TRBJ2-7; D possibly corresponds to TRBD2 (5 bases). The V end was cut by 6 bases, the J end by 2 bases, with 14 bases between. The CDR3 contains 14 residues. Germline CDR1 and CDR2: MDHEN and SYDVKM. Full variable domain (missing parts from reference TRBV28 and TRBJ2-7): DVKVTQSSRYLVKRTGEKVFLECVQDMDHENMFWYRQDPGLGLRLIYFSYDVKMKEKGDIPEGYSVSREKKERFSLILESASTNQTSMYLCASRPPGSTYEQYFGPGTRLTVT.

This rearrangement joins TRBV5-4 to TRBJ2-1, with TRBD2 matching over 7 bases. The CDR3 consists of 16 residues. From germline, CDR1 is SGHNT and CDR2 YYREEE (reference sequence). V lost 1 base and J lost 9; bases outside the gene matches: 13. The chain's CDR3 is CASSLILWRESVEQFF. The CDR3 nucleotides read TGTGCCAGCAGCTTGATATTGTGGCGGGAGTCGGTTGAGCAGTTCTTC. Full variable domain (remainder filled in from reference TRBV5-4 and TRBJ2-1): ETGVTQSPTHLIKTRGQQVTLRCSSQSGHNTVSWYQQALGQGPQFIFQYYREEENGRGNFPPRFSGLQFPNYSSELNVNALELDDSALYLCASSLILWRESVEQFFGPGTRLTVL.

This sequence joins TRBV18 and TRBJ2-7; no clear D gene. Trimming left V 3 bases short and J 2 bases short, with 14 bases between. Germline CDR1 reads KGHSH; CDR2 reads LQKENI. This CDR3 contains 15 residues. As DNA, the CDR3 is TGTGCCAGCTCACCTCCGCCGCCTAAGCCCTACGAGCAGTACTTC. Protein: CASSPPPPKPYEQYF.

This clone has just one count. The chain is built from TRBV28 and TRBJ2-7, with TRBD2 matching over 10 bases. With 2 bases clipped from V and 1 base from J, the junction kept 8 bases outside the gene matches. This CDR3 contains 17 residues. CDR1 and CDR2 from the germline V gene are MDHEN and SYDVKM. The CDR3 sequence: CASSLGLAGVWSYEQYF. The CDR3 nucleotides are TGTGCCAGCAGTTTAGGGCTAGCGGGAGTGTGGTCCTACGAGCAGTACTTC.

V and J are TRBV10-3 and TRBJ1-6; 7 bases agree with TRBD1. The CDR3 is made up of 14 amino acids. Germline CDR1 is ENHRY and CDR2 is SYGVKD. J lost 7 bases, V lost 2 bases, and 2 bases had no gene match. CDR3 DNA sequence: TGTGCCATCAGTGAGAGGGGGCAGAATTCACCCCTCCACTTT. Its translation is CAISERGQNSPLHF.